Listed here are 12 T cell receptor beta chains from one sample, sequenced in a study of immune cell composition in non-small cell lung cancer. Using immunoSEQ multiplex PCR, the repertoire was profiled, and TCRdb retains in-frame clones only, with some absent. The sample has 1,500 to 2,000 clones; 60% to 85% are singletons. Source material: lung tumor tissue. These receptors were taken from a human donor with non-small cell lung cancer.

The chain has TRBV15 and TRBJ1-1; a weak D match, TRBD1 (6 bases). This CDR3 is 14 amino acids long. Germline V CDR1 and CDR2: LNHNV, YYDKDF (reference sequence). V lost 2 bases to trimming and J lost 6 bases, with 13 bases between them. DNA for the CDR3: TGTGCCACCAGCAGACCCCCTGGGGGCCCTGAAGCTTTCTTT. Translation gives CATSRPPGGPEAFF.

V is TRBV27 and J is TRBJ1-1; the match to TRBD1 covers 8 bases. V dropped 5 bases and J dropped 9; count of bases not matched to a gene: 8. CDR3 length: 13 amino acids. Germline V gives CDR1 MNHEY, CDR2 SMNVEV (reference sequence). The CDR3 spells CASSPRTGSQAFF. DNA of the CDR3: TGTGCCAGCAGTCCCCGGACAGGGTCGCAAGCTTTCTTT.

This rearrangement joins TRBV7-9 to TRBJ2-6; 7 nucleotides align to TRBD2. From germline, CDR1 is SEHNR and CDR2 FQNEAQ (reference sequence). The CDR3 is 17 amino acids. Trimming cost V 7 bases and J 0 bases; bases outside gene matches: 9. This chain's CDR3 is CASNKKAGSSGANVLTF. The CDR3 region has the DNA TGTGCCAGCAACAAGAAAGCGGGAAGCTCTGGGGCCAACGTCCTGACTTTC.

The genes are TRBV10-1 and TRBJ1-5; 7 nucleotides align to TRBD1. The CDR3 is 14 amino acids. CDR1 and CDR2 (germline): WNHNN, SYGVQD (reference sequence). With 6 bases clipped from V and 3 bases from J, the junction kept 5 bases outside the gene matches. Written as DNA, the CDR3 is TGCGCCAGCAGACTGGGACAGCCCAATCAGCCCCAGCATTTT. It specifies CASRLGQPNQPQHF.

This chain uses TRBV7-2 with TRBJ1-4, with 7 bases identical to TRBD1. V gave up 6 bases and J gave up 5 bases; unmatched junction bases: 3. CDR3 length equals 13 residues. The V gene's germline CDR1 is SGHTA and CDR2 FQGNSA. The CDR3 DNA follows: TGTGCCAGCAGACGGGACAGAAATGAAAAACTGTTTTTT. Its protein is CASRRDRNEKLFF.

This sequence joins TRBV29-1 and TRBJ2-1; 15 positions match TRBD2. V lost 4 bases to trimming and J lost 4 bases; unmatched junction nucleotides: 11. The length of the CDR3 is 18 residues. In germline, CDR1 is SQVTM, CDR2 ANQGSEA. CDR3 loop: CSVVGGLAGGSLYNEQFF. CDR3 bases: TGCAGCGTTGTGGGGGGACTAGCGGGAGGCTCTCTATACAATGAGCAGTTCTTC.

In DNA form, the CDR3 reads TGTGCCAGCAGCTTAGGGCTAGCGTCGGGGGAGCTGTTTTTT. It is translated as CASSLGLASGELFF. This sequence joins TRBV7-6 and TRBJ2-2; D may be TRBD2 (6 bases). Germline V CDR1 and CDR2: SGHVS, FNYEAQ. The CDR3 totals 14 residues. Deletions cut 1 base from V and 8 bases from J, with 11 bases between.

The chain combines TRBV28 with TRBJ1-1; perhaps TRBD1 as D (5 bases). The length of the CDR3 is 16 residues. Germline loops: CDR1 MDHEN, CDR2 SYDVKM. Trimming shortened V by 7 bases and J by 0 bases, and 18 bases separated the two germline ends. The CDR3 DNA sequence: TGTGCCAGCAACCCCCCCAGGGAACCCATGAACACTGAAGCTTTCTTT. Translation: CASNPPREPMNTEAFF.

The CDR3 DNA reads as TGTGCCAGCAGCTTAAACGGGGCGGGGGAGACCCAGTACTTC. Its translation: CASSLNGAGETQYF. V gene TRBV7-7 combines with J gene TRBJ2-5, with TRBD2 as a possible D gene (6 bases). CDR1 and CDR2 from the germline V gene are SSHAT and FNYEAQ (reference sequence). Trimming removed 2 bases from V and 5 bases from J, with 12 bases in between. The CDR3 length is 14 residues.

This clone was seen more than once but under ten times. The genes are TRBV30 and TRBJ1-3; D gene uncertain. V lost 1 base to trimming and J lost 3 bases, with 4 bases between them. Germline values: CDR1 GTSNPN, CDR2 SVGIG (reference sequence). This CDR3 is 12 amino acids long. The CDR3 coding sequence is TGTGCCTGGAGTGCCTTTGGAAACACCATATATTTT. Its translation: CAWSAFGNTIYF.

V and J are TRBV29-1 and TRBJ1-2; 7 bases agree with TRBD1. The J segment lost 8 bases and the V segment lost 4 bases, leaving 10 bases of the junction unmatched. This CDR3 has 13 amino acids. In germline, CDR1 is SQVTM, CDR2 ANQGSEA. CDR3 residues: CSVVTGMAGGYTF. The CDR3 bases are TGCAGCGTTGTGACAGGGATGGCGGGGGGCTACACCTTC.

The rearrangement uses TRBV5-1 and TRBJ2-3; D perhaps matches TRBD2 (5 bases). The V and J ends lost 0 bases and 1 base respectively, with 9 bases between them. This CDR3 spans 15 amino acids. Germline V CDR1 and CDR2: SGHRS, YFSETQ. In DNA, the CDR3 is TGCGCCAGCAGCTTGGAGCTGGGAGGCACAGATACGCAGTATTTT. This sequence encodes CASSLELGGTDTQYF.